These 14 T cell receptor beta chains were all obtained from the same sample, sequenced in a study of cytomegalovirus exposure and HLA in healthy donors. The PCR had 60 Vbeta and 13 Jbeta primers. Only in-frame clones appear in the TCRdb table, and some are missing; sequencing was by immunoSEQ multiplex PCR. The sample lists about 160,000 clones, 60% to 80% occurring once. Sequenced sample: PBMCs. The receptors here all came from a woman under 40 in good health and CMV-seronegative.

V is TRBV19 and J is TRBJ1-4; the match to TRBD1 covers 9 bases. V was clipped by 6 bases and J by 7 bases; unmatched bases: 3. CDR1 is LNHDA and CDR2 is SQIVND in the germline V gene (reference sequence). CDR3 length: 13 amino acids. DNA of the CDR3: TGTGCCAGTAGACAGGGGGCCTCTGAAAAACTGTTTTTT. Amino acids: CASRQGASEKLFF.

The chain is built from TRBV18 and TRBJ2-2; perhaps TRBD2 as D (5 bases). From germline, CDR1 is KGHSH and CDR2 LQKENI. V shed 0 bases and J shed 7 bases, with 18 bases lying between them. The CDR3 runs 17 residues. The CDR3 spells CASSPPDWRSGIGELFF. CDR3 bases: TGTGCCAGCTCACCACCGGACTGGCGGTCTGGTATCGGGGAGCTGTTTTTT.

Points on this clone: The junction differs from germline at one of its ends, possibly a read error. The J gene is TRBJ2-7, the V gene TRBV5-4, with 8 positions matching TRBD2. The CDR3 has 14 amino acids. CDR1 SGHNT and CDR2 YYREEE come from the germline V gene (reference sequence). CDR3 in DNA: TGTGCCAGCAGCCCCCGGGGGGGTATCTACGAGCAGTCCTTC. Encoded protein: CASSPRGGIYEQSF.

The chain is built from TRBV4-1 and TRBJ1-2; 10 positions match TRBD1. In germline, CDR1 is MGHRA, CDR2 YSYEKL. Unmatched junction bases numbered 11, after V lost 1 base and J lost 3 bases. The CDR3 spans 18 residues. The DNA for the CDR3 is TGCGCCAGCAGCCAAGGAATAGCCGGGACAGGGGCAGACTATGGCTACACCTTC. This translates into CASSQGIAGTGADYGYTF.

The chain carries TRBV5-4 and TRBJ2-2; possible D gene TRBD2, 6 bases. This CDR3 is 16 amino acids long. Trimming removed 1 base at V and 4 bases at J, with 14 bases between. Germline V gene data show CDR1 as SGHNT and CDR2 as YYREEE (reference sequence). The DNA for the CDR3 is TGTGCCAGCAGCTTGCCCGGGGGACCCACCACCGGGGAGCTGTTTTTT. It translates to CASSLPGGPTTGELFF.

The gene calls are TRBV5-6 and TRBJ1-2, with 7 bases that match TRBD1. Per the germline V gene, CDR1 is SGHDT and CDR2 is YYEEEE. V shed 2 bases, J shed 2 bases, and the junction held 3 bases outside the gene matches. The CDR3 loop spans 14 amino acids. The CDR3 reads CASSLLQGNYGYTF. The DNA for the CDR3 is TGTGCCAGCAGCTTACTACAGGGGAACTATGGCTACACCTTC.

The chain combines TRBV2 with TRBJ1-2, with a possible D match to TRBD1 (5 bases). V lost 7 bases and J 8 bases, leaving 17 bases between the germline ends. Per the germline V gene, CDR1 is SNHLY and CDR2 is FYNNEI. CDR3 size: 13 residues. The CDR3 DNA reads TGTGCCAGCACCCGGGAGGGGTTCGGAGGCTACACCTTC. This codes for CASTREGFGGYTF.

The chain joins TRBV5-6 to TRBJ2-5, with D possibly matching TRBD1 (6 bases). Germline values: CDR1 SGHDT, CDR2 YYEEEE. V dropped 1 base and J dropped 3 bases, with 10 bases sitting between them. The CDR3 extends over 14 amino acids. The CDR3 sequence is CASSLRQVEETQYF. The CDR3 DNA is TGTGCCAGCAGCTTGCGACAGGTAGAAGAGACCCAGTACTTC. Combining the CDR3 with reference TRBV5-6 and TRBJ2-5 gives the whole variable domain DAGVTQSPTHLIKTRGQQVTLRCSPKSGHDTVSWYQQALGQGPQFIFQYYEEEERQRGNFPDRFSGHQFPNYSSELNVNALLLGDSALYLCASSLRQVEETQYFGPGTRLLVL.

This rearrangement joins TRBV6-5 to TRBJ1-5, with 9 positions matching TRBD1. The V segment lost 6 bases and the J segment 6 bases; nucleotides outside the gene matches: 9. The CDR3 runs to 15 residues. CDR1 and CDR2 from the germline V gene are MNHEY and SVGAGI. CDR3 nucleotide sequence: TGTGCCAGCAGGCGGGACAGGGTAGGCGGTCAGCCCCAGCATTTT. It codes for CASRRDRVGGQPQHF.

This CDR3 reads CASSFSGGNQPQHF. CDR3 DNA sequence: TGCGCCAGCAGCTTCTCAGGGGGCAATCAGCCCCAGCATTTT. The chain has TRBV5-1 and TRBJ1-5, with D maybe TRBD1 (6 bases). The length of the CDR3 is 14 residues. Germline V lookup: CDR1 SGHRS, CDR2 YFSETQ. Trimming took 2 bases from V and 2 from J, leaving 8 bases between them.

The chain uses TRBV30 and TRBJ1-6; D is uncertain. The germline V and J ends were trimmed by 4 bases and 0 bases, with 10 bases remaining between them. Per the germline V gene, CDR1 is GTSNPN and CDR2 is SVGIG (reference sequence). This CDR3 region has 15 residues. This CDR3 reads CAWTRVTSYNSPLHF. CDR3 bases: TGTGCCTGGACGCGAGTCACCTCCTATAATTCACCCCTCCACTTT. Based on the CDR3 plus reference TRBV30 and TRBJ1-6, the full variable domain is SQTIHQWPATLVQPVGSPLSLECTVEGTSNPNLYWYRQAAGRGLQLLFYSVGIGQISSEVPQNLSASRPQDRQFILSSKKLLLSDSGFYLCAWTRVTSYNSPLHFGNGTRLTVT.

V gene TRBV5-1 combines with J gene TRBJ2-3; D gene uncertain. CDR3 length: 15 residues. In germline, CDR1 is SGHRS, CDR2 YFSETQ. The germline V and J ends were trimmed by 3 bases and 0 bases, with 11 bases remaining between them. CDR3 in DNA: TGCGCCAGCAGCTCAACTCTAGGTAGCACAGATACGCAGTATTTT. Translated, it gives CASSSTLGSTDTQYF.

This clone came up a few times. Other DNA sequences in the same sample also yield this CDR3. The V call is TRBV30, the J call TRBJ1-2; TRBD1 agrees at 7 bases. The CDR3 has 13 residues. Germline values: CDR1 GTSNPN, CDR2 SVGIG (reference sequence). The V gene end was trimmed by 0 bases and the J gene end by 3 bases; junction bases not matched to a gene: 1. CDR3: CAWSVQGDYGYTF. In DNA form, the CDR3 reads TGTGCCTGGAGTGTGCAGGGGGACTATGGCTACACCTTC.

V gene TRBV18 combines with J gene TRBJ1-2; possible D gene TRBD1, 6 bases. V was trimmed by 3 bases and J by 3 bases, leaving 11 bases between them. This CDR3 has 14 amino acids. Germline lookup yields CDR1 KGHSH and CDR2 LQKENI. CDR3 nucleotides: TGTGCCAGCTCACCGACGGGACAAGACTATGGCTACACCTTC. As protein: CASSPTGQDYGYTF.